This section outlines one T cell receptor beta chain sequence together with its context. These data originate in a study of T cells expressing NK-cell markers. This CDR3 has 17 residues. CDR1 and CDR2 from the germline V gene are SGHTA and FQGNSA. Reanalyzing the 5' RACE reads, TCRdb keeps one entry per CDR3 protein, without DNA. The sample's table shows hundreds of thousands of distinct CDR3 sequences. The clonotype originates from a woman aged 18-69 years in good health. Sequencing used blood T cells: a sorted CD56 or NKG2C T cell subset, CD4+ or CD8+ T cells, or bulk PBMC T cells (not recorded which). The J gene is TRBJ2-3, the V gene TRBV7-2; the TRBD1 assignment by TCRdb is unverifiable without DNA. The CDR3 here is CASSGWDRTGPTDTQYF.